These T cell receptor beta chains were read from a single sample in a study of regulatory T cells in long-lasting Graves disease. TCRdb reanalysed the multiplex PCR reads using MiXCR and keeps one entry per CDR3 protein. The sample contains fewer than 450,000 distinct CDR3 sequences, about 15% of which appear only once. The same sample was also studied in work on T cells in Graves' hyperthyroidism and ophthalmopathy.

The input for sequencing was peripheral blood mononuclear cells (PBMCs), taken at new diagnosis, from a patient treated with antithyroid drugs. The source of these receptors is a woman aged 40 to 55 with Graves disease. The conserved cysteine and the conserved F or W are not part of the CDR3 here.

j_call: TRBJ2-7
cdr3_length: 9
v_call: TRBV10-3
cdr3_aa: AISQGYEQY

j_call: TRBJ2-5
cdr3_length: 14
v_call: TRBV12-3/TRBV12-4
cdr3_aa: ASSLSGHRLQETQY

j_call: TRBJ2-7
cdr3_length: 9
v_call: TRBV2
cdr3_aa: ASSVQIEQY

j_call: TRBJ2-3
cdr3_length: 11
v_call: TRBV11-3
cdr3_aa: ASSFSRGDTQY

j_call: TRBJ2-1
cdr3_length: 11
v_call: TRBV4-1
cdr3_aa: ANGTLSYNEQF

j_call: TRBJ1-1
cdr3_length: 11
v_call: TRBV12-3/TRBV12-4
cdr3_aa: ASSSPMNTEAF

j_call: TRBJ2-1
cdr3_length: 10
v_call: TRBV2
cdr3_aa: ASSRGVDEQF

j_call: TRBJ1-1
cdr3_length: 10
v_call: TRBV12-3/TRBV12-4
cdr3_aa: ATHRGVAEAF

j_call: TRBJ2-5
cdr3_length: 13
v_call: TRBV2
cdr3_aa: ASSRGPAPQETQY

j_call: TRBJ2-3
cdr3_length: 9
v_call: TRBV27
cdr3_aa: ASSGHHGQY

j_call: TRBJ2-3
cdr3_length: 14
v_call: TRBV28
cdr3_aa: ASSLVGGAATDTQY

j_call: TRBJ1-1
cdr3_length: 16
v_call: TRBV7-9
cdr3_aa: ASSQGNLYPRTDTEAF

j_call: TRBJ1-1
cdr3_length: 12
v_call: TRBV5-1
cdr3_aa: ASSLLVGATEAS

j_call: TRBJ2-3
cdr3_length: 14
v_call: TRBV20-1
cdr3_aa: SARGPTSGSTDTQY

j_call: TRBJ2-1
cdr3_length: 14
v_call: TRBV20-1
cdr3_aa: SANSRAESSYNEQF

j_call: TRBJ1-3
cdr3_length: 14
v_call: TRBV20-1
cdr3_aa: SARDKPQGGGNTIY

j_call: TRBJ2-2
cdr3_length: 15
v_call: TRBV19
cdr3_aa: ASSITRTGGMAGELF

j_call: TRBJ1-6
cdr3_length: 12
v_call: TRBV7-9
cdr3_aa: ASSLRQDNSPLH

j_call: TRBJ2-1
cdr3_length: 15
v_call: TRBV11-3
cdr3_aa: ATTARFSTGAYNEQF

j_call: TRBJ2-1
cdr3_length: 11
v_call: TRBV28
cdr3_aa: AVAVAAYNEQF

j_call: TRBJ2-7
cdr3_length: 15
v_call: TRBV25-1
cdr3_aa: ASSPSKGLASVYEQY

j_call: TRBJ1-1
cdr3_length: 11
v_call: TRBV10-2
cdr3_aa: ASRGTGVTEAF

j_call: TRBJ2-3
cdr3_length: 10
v_call: TRBV20-1
cdr3_aa: SAGRDTDTQY

j_call: TRBJ2-7
cdr3_length: 11
v_call: TRBV12-3/TRBV12-4
cdr3_aa: ASSWAGGAEQY

j_call: TRBJ1-2
cdr3_length: 11
v_call: TRBV12-3/TRBV12-4
cdr3_aa: ASSPDSGLGYT

j_call: -
cdr3_length: 14
v_call: TRBV15
cdr3_aa: ATSRRGQGASYEQY

j_call: TRBJ1-2
cdr3_length: 15
v_call: TRBV18
cdr3_aa: ASSPRRPGTGGYGYT

j_call: TRBJ2-5
cdr3_length: 12
v_call: TRBV5-8
cdr3_aa: ASSWTGGGETQY

j_call: TRBJ2-1
cdr3_length: 10
v_call: TRBV20-1
cdr3_aa: SARTSGNEQF

j_call: TRBJ2-3
cdr3_length: 11
v_call: TRBV14
cdr3_aa: ASSQSQADTQY

j_call: TRBJ2-1
cdr3_length: 16
v_call: TRBV28
cdr3_aa: ASSTRDRGLAGPNEQF

j_call: TRBJ2-3
cdr3_length: 13
v_call: TRBV20-1
cdr3_aa: SAPETSGSGDTQY

j_call: TRBJ2-1
cdr3_length: 15
v_call: TRBV10-3
cdr3_aa: AISDASGRVSYNEQF

j_call: TRBJ2-1
cdr3_length: 13
v_call: TRBV7-3
cdr3_aa: ASSLKAGAYNEQF

j_call: TRBJ2-2
cdr3_length: 13
v_call: TRBV5-5
cdr3_aa: ASSLVIEFAGELF

j_call: -
cdr3_length: 11
v_call: TRBV7-3
cdr3_aa: ASSLTRDVEAF

j_call: TRBJ2-5
cdr3_length: 12
v_call: TRBV4-2
cdr3_aa: ASSQEEARGTQY

j_call: TRBJ2-3
cdr3_length: 10
v_call: TRBV9
cdr3_aa: ASSVGPDTQY

j_call: TRBJ1-2
cdr3_length: 12
v_call: TRBV7-2
cdr3_aa: ASSLVRTEYGYT